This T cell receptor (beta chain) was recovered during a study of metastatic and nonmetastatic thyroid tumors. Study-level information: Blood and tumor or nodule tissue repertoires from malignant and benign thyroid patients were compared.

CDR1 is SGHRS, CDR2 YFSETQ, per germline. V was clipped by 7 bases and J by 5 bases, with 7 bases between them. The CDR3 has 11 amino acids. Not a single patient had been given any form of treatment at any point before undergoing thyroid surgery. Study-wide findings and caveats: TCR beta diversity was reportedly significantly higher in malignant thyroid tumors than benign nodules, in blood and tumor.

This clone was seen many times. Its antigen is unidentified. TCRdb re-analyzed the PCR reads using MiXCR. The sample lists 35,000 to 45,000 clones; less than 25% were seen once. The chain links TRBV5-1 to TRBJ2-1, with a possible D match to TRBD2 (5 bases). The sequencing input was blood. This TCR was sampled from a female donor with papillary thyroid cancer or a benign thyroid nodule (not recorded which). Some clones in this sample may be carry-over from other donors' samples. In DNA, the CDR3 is TGCGCCAGCGGGAGAAACAATGAGCAGTTCTTC. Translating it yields CASGRNNEQFF.